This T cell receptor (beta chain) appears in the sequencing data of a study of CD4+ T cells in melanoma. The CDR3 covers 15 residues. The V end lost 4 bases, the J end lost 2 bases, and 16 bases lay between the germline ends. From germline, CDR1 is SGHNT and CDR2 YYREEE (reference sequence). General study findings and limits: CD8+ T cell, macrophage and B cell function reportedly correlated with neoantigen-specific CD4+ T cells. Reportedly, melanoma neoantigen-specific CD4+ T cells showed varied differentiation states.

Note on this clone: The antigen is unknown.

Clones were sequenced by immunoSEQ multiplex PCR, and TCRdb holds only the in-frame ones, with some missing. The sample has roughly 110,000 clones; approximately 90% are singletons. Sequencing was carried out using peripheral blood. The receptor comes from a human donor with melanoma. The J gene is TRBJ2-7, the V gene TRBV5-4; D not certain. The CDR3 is CASSQEDESTYEQYF. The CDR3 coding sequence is TGTGCCAGCAGCCAAGAAGACGAGAGTACCTACGAGCAGTACTTC.